This passage covers 14 T cell receptor beta chains from one sample sequenced in a study of Graves' ophthalmopathy and Graves' hyperthyroidism. RNA transcripts were the template, and TCR beta CDR3 regions were amplified from them. Scientists carried out first-round RT-PCR using HTBI primers and then a second-round multiplex PCR. TCRdb passed the multiplex PCR reads through MiXCR, listing each CDR3 protein once. The table records hundreds of thousands of distinct CDR3 sequences, about a fifth of them present only once. Sequencing was performed on peripheral blood. Every receptor here comes from a woman under 30 with stable Graves' hyperthyroidism. Some clones in this sample may be carry-over from other donors' samples.

Turning to this clonotype: Possible read error: a much larger clone is one base away. The rearrangement joins TRBV28 to TRBJ1-5; the D is unclear. V lost 3 bases to trimming and J lost 8 bases, with 2 bases between them. There are 10 residues in the CDR3. Germline V gene lookup returns CDR1 MDHEN and CDR2 SYDVKM. Written as DNA, the CDR3 is TGTGCCAGCAGTTTGAAGCCCCAGCATTTT. Amino acid sequence: CASSLKPQHF.

The chain is built from TRBV4-1 and TRBJ2-5, with 14 bases matching TRBD2. The CDR3 loop spans 17 amino acids. V dropped 3 bases and J dropped 1; count of bases not matched to a gene: 4. Germline V gene lookup returns CDR1 MGHRA and CDR2 YSYEKL. CDR3 loop: CASSHGTSGRGQETQYF. The CDR3, as DNA: TGCGCCAGCAGCCACGGGACTAGCGGGAGAGGCCAAGAGACCCAGTACTTC.

This clonotype was seen many times. The CDR3 region has the DNA TGCAGTGCTAGTAGCGGGGGGGAAGAGACCCAGTACTTC. It codes for CSASSGGEETQYF. The chain joins TRBV20-1 to TRBJ2-5; the match to TRBD2 covers 11 bases. CDR1 and CDR2 from the germline V gene are DFQATT and SNEGSKA (reference sequence). V trimming: 3 bases; J trimming: 3 bases; junction bases outside the gene matches: 0. This CDR3 comprises 13 residues.

This clonotype was seen only a few times. The chain has TRBV3-1 and TRBJ1-1; 7 bases match TRBD1. V shed 3 bases and J 4 bases; nucleotides not matched to a gene: 5. The CDR3 contains 14 residues. The germline CDR1 and CDR2 sequences are LGHDT and YNNKEL (reference sequence). CDR3 protein: CASSQLTGSTEAFF. CDR3 DNA: TGTGCCAGCAGCCAGTTGACAGGGTCCACTGAAGCTTTCTTT. Full variable domain (remainder filled in from reference TRBV3-1 and TRBJ1-1): DTAVSQTPKYLVTQMGNDKSIKCEQNLGHDTMYWYKQDSKKFLKIMFSYNNKELIINETVPNRFSPKSPDKAHLNLHINSLELGDSAVYFCASSQLTGSTEAFFGQGTRLTVV.

This clonotype was recorded many times. This chain links TRBV7-8 with TRBJ1-6; D possibly corresponds to TRBD1 (6 bases). With 3 bases removed from V and 7 bases from J, the gap between germline ends came to 7 bases. Germline CDR1 SGHVS, CDR2 FQNEAQ. The CDR3 spans 13 residues. The CDR3 region is CASSFDRNSPLHF. In DNA, the CDR3 is TGTGCCAGCAGCTTCGACAGGAATTCACCCCTCCACTTT. The full variable domain, rest sourced from reference TRBV7-8 and TRBJ1-6, is GAGVSQSPRYKVAKRGQDVALRCDPISGHVSLFWYQQALGQGPEFLTYFQNEAQLDKSGLPSDRFFAERPEGSVSTLKIQRTQQEDSAVYLCASSFDRNSPLHFGNGTRLTVT.

The rearrangement joins TRBV28 to TRBJ2-7; D call uncertain. This CDR3 comprises 11 residues. Germline V CDR1 and CDR2: MDHEN, SYDVKM. Trimming stripped 1 base from V and 10 bases from J, with 8 bases between. In DNA, the CDR3 is TGTGCCAGCAGTTTATTGCAGGATCAGTACTTC. It encodes CASSLLQDQYF.

The rearrangement joins TRBV28 to TRBJ1-5; D ambiguous. Deletions cut 4 bases from V and 3 bases from J, with 16 bases between. The germline CDR1 and CDR2 sequences are MDHEN and SYDVKM. The CDR3 runs 16 residues. This CDR3 reads CASSSKMWMSNQPQHF. The DNA of the CDR3 is TGTGCCAGCAGTTCAAAGATGTGGATGTCCAATCAGCCCCAGCATTTT.

The table lists this clonotype with many counts. The gene calls are TRBV30 and TRBJ1-3; D is possibly TRBD1 (6 bases). Trimming removed 4 bases from V and 0 bases from J, with 10 bases in between. CDR3 length: 14 residues. CDR1 and CDR2 from the germline V gene are GTSNPN and SVGIG (reference sequence). The CDR3 nucleotides are TGTGCCTGGATTGAAGGGGGCTCTGGAAACACCATATATTTT. Protein: CAWIEGGSGNTIYF.

The sample holds many counts of this clonotype. A much larger clone differs by one base, so this may be a read error. J is TRBJ1-6 and V is TRBV29-1; D is ambiguous. Germline CDR1 is SQVTM and CDR2 is ANQGSEA. The CDR3 has 13 residues. The CDR3 sequence is CSVGEGNNSHLHF. In DNA, the CDR3 is TGCAGCGTTGGGGAGGGCAATAATTCACACCTCCACTTT.

This clonotype has at least ten counts. This chain links TRBV12-3 or TRBV12-4 with TRBJ1-2; D not certain. CDR3 length equals 13 residues. With 3 bases removed from V and 2 bases from J, the gap between germline ends came to 7 bases. The CDR3 loop is CASSFRENYGYTF. DNA for the CDR3: TGTGCCAGCAGTTTTCGGGAGAACTATGGCTACACCTTC.

This clonotype was seen at least ten times. The chain uses TRBV6-1 and TRBJ2-7, with a weak D call TRBD2 (6 bases). Germline CDR1 and CDR2: MNHNS and SASEGT. The length of the CDR3 is 15 residues. V shed 6 bases and J shed 4 bases, with 19 bases lying between them. CDR3 nucleotides: TGTGCCAGCAGAACCATGGGAGGAGGGGTTTACGAGCAGTACTTC. Translating it yields CASRTMGGGVYEQYF.

This clonotype was recorded at least ten times. The chain employs TRBV9 and TRBJ2-5, with a weak D call TRBD2 (5 bases). The CDR3 runs to 16 residues. CDR1 is SGDLS and CDR2 is YYNGEE in the germline V gene. Trimming stripped 4 bases from V and 5 bases from J, with 21 bases between. The DNA for the CDR3 is TGTGCCAGCAGCCCCCAAGGTCAGACTCCGGGGGAGACCCAGTACTTC. This encodes CASSPQGQTPGETQYF.

This clonotype was seen repeatedly, ten times or more. The V call is TRBV5-1, the J call TRBJ1-6; 8 nucleotides match TRBD1. The V and J ends lost 4 bases and 5 bases, in that order; junction bases with no gene match: 2. The germline CDR1 and CDR2 sequences are SGHRS and YFSETQ. The CDR3 runs 14 residues. The CDR3 DNA is TGCGCCAGCAGCCAGGGACAGGATAATTCACCCCTCCACTTT. Residues: CASSQGQDNSPLHF.

This clonotype was detected many times. The chain links TRBV29-1 to TRBJ2-4; D is uncertain. This CDR3 has 13 amino acids. Trimming pared 2 bases from V and 7 bases from J, leaving 12 bases between. Looked up from germline, CDR1 is SQVTM and CDR2 is ANQGSEA. CDR3 residues: CSVERQDGNIQYF. The CDR3 nucleotides read TGCAGCGTTGAACGCCAGGACGGGAACATTCAGTACTTC.